The 3 T cell receptor beta chains given below trace back to one sample, sequenced in a study of blood T cell repertoires in COVID-19 (dated by TCRdb to the early 2020s). Library creation used the immunoSEQ multiplex PCR assay. In TCRdb, the immuneACCESS table is reduced to in-frame sequences with V and J assigned. These tables do not hold every clone; where another copy was compared, an unresolved V gene accounts for under half, and the others remain unexplained. A total of a few hundred thousand clones appear in this sample, about 85% of them only once. The top ten clonotypes cover less than 8.5% of the sample. The sample consisted of PBMCs or T cells enriched from blood (not recorded which). These TCRs come from a woman aged 45-59 years who had been exposed to COVID-19.

The rearrangement joins TRBV6-2 or TRBV6-3 to TRBJ1-5; TRBD1 is a possible D gene (6 bases). This CDR3 is built from 13 residues. The germline gives CDR1 MNHEY, CDR2 SVGEGT. V was pared by 6 bases and J by 7 bases, with 13 bases between. For the CDR3, the DNA is TGTGCCAGCAGCTTAGGGGGATTGCAGCCCCAGCATTTT. Encoded protein: CASSLGGLQPQHF.

This chain uses TRBV28 with TRBJ1-5; unclear D gene. With 3 bases removed from V and 6 bases from J, the gap between germline ends came to 6 bases. The germline CDR1 and CDR2 sequences are MDHEN and SYDVKM. This CDR3 comprises 12 residues. The CDR3 region is CASSFGSQPQHF. CDR3 coding DNA: TGTGCCAGCAGTTTTGGGAGTCAGCCCCAGCATTTT.

The chain links TRBV14 to TRBJ2-5; no clear D. This CDR3 has 12 amino acids. V was pared by 1 base and J by 4 bases, with 4 bases between. Germline assignment: CDR1 SGHDN and CDR2 FVKESK. The CDR3 spells CASSQVRETQYF. The CDR3 coding sequence is TGTGCCAGCAGCCAAGTGAGAGAGACCCAGTACTTC.